The clone carrying this TCR beta chain was recorded at least ten times. Its target is unknown. Germline CDR1 reads SGHTA; CDR2 reads FQGNSA. Between the trimmed V and J ends, which lost 4 bases and 2 bases, there was a span of 7 bases. The CDR3 totals 13 residues. These data come from a study of Graves' ophthalmopathy and Graves' hyperthyroidism. Overall study results and limits: Classification of ophthalmopathy versus stable hyperthyroidism by a 13-signature model yielded about 90% sensitivity and roughly 81% specificity. Sensitivity reached roughly 71% and specificity under 85% when the model predicted ophthalmopathy progression.

Scientists amplified the TCR beta CDR3 regions from RNA transcripts. A first-round RT-PCR used HTBI primers, followed by a second-round multiplex PCR. A single record per CDR3 protein comes from TCRdb applying MiXCR to the multiplex PCR reads. In the table there are more than 40,000 distinct CDR3 sequences, less than 65% of which are singletons. Moderate-to-severe activity, with CAS ≥3, NOSPECS ≥4 and duration under 3 months, characterized the donors with ophthalmopathy. The PBMCs used were ones drawn from about 9.3 ml of fresh peripheral blood. This rearrangement joins TRBV7-2 to TRBJ2-3, with D hard to call. The TCR was taken from an adult man with Graves' ophthalmopathy. What was sequenced was peripheral blood. The CDR3: CASSSIYTDTQYF. In DNA form, the CDR3 reads TGTGCCAGCAGCTCTATTTACACAGATACGCAGTATTTT.